A single sample gave rise to the 22 T cell receptor beta chains below, sequenced in a study of beta chain features in type 1 diabetes. General study findings and limits: Shorter TCRB CDR3s, moderately but significantly so, were found in Type 1 diabetes patients in all four CD4+ subsets.

Sequencing targeted expressed TCRB transcripts, as all isolated RNA had been reverse transcribed. TCRdb's copy holds only in-frame clones and misses some; the assay was immunoSEQ multiplex PCR. The data show 600,000 to 750,000 clones, roughly 12% seen once. The antigens these receptors bind are not known. Material: naive CD4+ T cells from blood. The receptors were sampled from a man under 40 with type 1 diabetes.

The chain recombines TRBV27 with TRBJ2-7; 11 nucleotides match TRBD1. Losses at the gene ends were 2 bases for V and 1 base for J; bases not matched to a gene: 4. CDR1 and CDR2 from the germline V gene are MNHEY and SMNVEV (reference sequence). This CDR3 has 16 residues. CDR3 in DNA: TGTGCCAGCAGTTTACAAGGACAGGGGGCATCCTACGAGCAGTACTTC. It yields the protein CASSLQGQGASYEQYF.

This clone is a singleton in its sample. The CDR3 DNA reads TGTGCCAGTAGTATAGGCTCCCACTCCAATGAGCAGTTCTTC. Encoded protein: CASSIGSHSNEQFF. The rearrangement links TRBV19 to TRBJ2-1, with D hard to call. Trimming removed 1 base at V and 6 bases at J, with 10 bases between. The CDR3 runs 14 residues. Germline V gene lookup returns CDR1 LNHDA and CDR2 SQIVND (reference sequence).

This clone showed up just a few times. V and J are TRBV5-4 and TRBJ1-1, with D tentatively TRBD1 (6 bases). CDR3 length equals 14 residues. Trimming removed 4 bases at V and 1 base at J, with 11 bases between. Germline values: CDR1 SGHNT, CDR2 YYREEE (reference sequence). The CDR3 region is CASSPKGENTEAFF. CDR3 DNA sequence: TGTGCCAGCAGCCCTAAGGGGGAGAACACTGAAGCTTTCTTT.

This clone has a handful of counts. The chain is built from TRBV7-2 and TRBJ1-2; D remains ambiguous. The CDR3 covers 15 residues. V dropped 7 bases and J dropped 1 base, with 16 bases sitting between them. Germline CDR1 is SGHTA and CDR2 is FQGNSA. The CDR3 region is CASTGRAGDNYGYTF. CDR3 coding DNA: TGTGCCAGCACCGGGCGGGCCGGAGATAACTATGGCTACACCTTC.

This chain links TRBV27 with TRBJ2-7; 10 bases match TRBD1. The CDR3 spans 16 residues. The trim removed 5 bases at V and 4 bases at J, leaving 11 bases unmatched. Germline values: CDR1 MNHEY, CDR2 SMNVEV (reference sequence). The CDR3 here is CASSRTGTGDLYEQYF. DNA of the CDR3: TGTGCCAGCAGTCGCACCGGGACAGGGGACTTATACGAGCAGTACTTC.

This clone was observed a few times. The gene calls are TRBV27 and TRBJ1-6; the D gene is possibly TRBD1 (5 bases). V was cut by 11 bases and J by 10 bases, with 9 bases left in between. Per germline, CDR1 MNHEY and CDR2 SMNVEV (reference sequence). The CDR3 extends over 10 amino acids. The CDR3: CARGGSPLHF. DNA of the CDR3: TGTGCCCGGGGGGGGTCACCCCTCCACTTT.

This clone came up a few times. The germline gene is not matched at one end of the junction; a read error may be the cause. This chain connects TRBV5-1 to TRBJ2-7, with D perhaps TRBD2 (7 bases). This CDR3 region has 15 residues. The germline gives CDR1 SGHRS, CDR2 YFSETQ. The CDR3 sequence is CASSLVVRGPEEQYF. DNA of the CDR3: TGCGCCAGCAGTTTGGTGGTGCGGGGGCCAGAAGAGCAGTACTTC.

The rearrangement links TRBV9 to TRBJ2-7; weak D call: TRBD1 (6 bases). Trimming left V 4 bases short and J 0 bases short, with 11 bases between. Germline V gene lookup returns CDR1 SGDLS and CDR2 YYNGEE. This CDR3 is built from 14 residues. CDR3 in amino acids: CASSPPGHSYEQYF. CDR3 bases: TGTGCCAGCAGCCCTCCGGGACACTCCTACGAGCAGTACTTC.

This clone turned up a few times. J is TRBJ2-1 and V is TRBV7-2; D possibly corresponds to TRBD2 (5 bases). This CDR3 is built from 12 residues. Germline-derived CDR1 and CDR2 are SGHTA and FQGNSA. The V end was cut by 4 bases, the J end by 9 bases, with 10 bases between. The CDR3: CASSSGGPEQFF. The CDR3 bases are TGTGCCAGCAGCTCAGGAGGCCCTGAGCAGTTCTTC.

The J gene is TRBJ2-1, the V gene TRBV28; D uncertain. The CDR3 sequence is 14 residues long. Looked up from germline, CDR1 is MDHEN and CDR2 is SYDVKM. Trimming left V 3 bases short and J 5 bases short, with 11 bases between. The CDR3 nucleotides read TGTGCCAGCAGTTTGGGCAGCAAACACAATGAGCAGTTCTTC. Translation gives CASSLGSKHNEQFF.

This chain connects TRBV25-1 to TRBJ2-2, with D possibly matching TRBD2 (5 bases). The ends were cut back, 4 bases at V and 2 bases at J, with 8 bases in the middle. The CDR3 length is 14 residues. The germline gives CDR1 MGHDK, CDR2 SYGVNS. The CDR3 loop reads CASSGLPNTGELFF. CDR3 nucleotide sequence: TGTGCCAGCAGTGGACTACCCAACACCGGGGAGCTGTTTTTT. Looking up the rest from reference TRBV25-1 and TRBJ2-2 gives the full variable domain: EADIYQTPRYLVIGTGKKITLECSQTMGHDKMYWYQQDPGMELHLIHYSYGVNSTEKGDLSSESTVSRIRTEHFPLTLESARPSHTSQYLCASSGLPNTGELFFGEGSRLTVL.

Of note for this clone: Other DNA sequences in the sample encode the same CDR3. The gene calls are TRBV6-5 and TRBJ1-3; D not resolved. The CDR3 spans 15 residues. Trimming took 0 bases from V and 0 from J, leaving 6 bases between them. Germline loops: CDR1 MNHEY, CDR2 SVGAGI. The CDR3 region is CASSYSIGSGNTIYF. In DNA, the CDR3 is TGTGCCAGCAGTTACTCGATCGGCTCTGGAAACACCATATATTTT.

The V gene is TRBV19, the J gene TRBJ1-5; D unclear. Germline values: CDR1 LNHDA, CDR2 SQIVND (reference sequence). V shed 6 bases and J shed 4 bases, with 7 bases lying between them. The CDR3 has 12 amino acids. CDR3 bases: TGTGCCAGTAGCACGGGGAATCAGCCCCAGCATTTT. Its protein is CASSTGNQPQHF.

The chain carries TRBV10-3 and TRBJ1-2, with 7 bases fitting TRBD1. This CDR3 is 15 amino acids long. From germline, CDR1 is ENHRY and CDR2 SYGVKD. V dropped 0 bases and J dropped 6; count of bases not matched to a gene: 7. Written as DNA, the CDR3 is TGTGCCATCAGTGAGTCCGAGACAGGGATAGATGGCTACACCTTC. Encoded protein: CAISESETGIDGYTF.

This chain uses TRBV7-2 with TRBJ2-1; D gene unclear. The germline V gene encodes CDR1 SGHTA and CDR2 FQGNSA. Deletions cut 5 bases from V and 3 bases from J, with 14 bases between. The CDR3 is 15 residues long. CDR3 protein: CASSPTWAVYNEQFF. The CDR3 DNA reads as TGTGCCAGCAGCCCCACGTGGGCGGTCTACAATGAGCAGTTCTTC.

This clone has more than one count but fewer than ten. The V call is TRBV2, the J call TRBJ2-1; the match to TRBD2 covers 9 bases. The CDR3 loop spans 13 amino acids. The germline CDR1 and CDR2 sequences are SNHLY and FYNNEI. Trimming at V came to 10 bases and at J to 10 bases, leaving 11 bases not matched to a gene. CDR3 region: CATAGKRGAEQFF. The CDR3 DNA reads TGTGCCACAGCGGGCAAGCGGGGGGCCGAGCAGTTCTTC.

This clone has only a few counts. This chain links TRBV5-4 with TRBJ1-2; 8 nucleotides agree with TRBD1. Germline V gene data show CDR1 as SGHNT and CDR2 as YYREEE (reference sequence). This CDR3 contains 15 residues. After removal of 3 bases from V and 5 bases from J, the junction contained 9 bases not matched to a gene. The CDR3 sequence: CASSSRTGRSYGYTF. The CDR3 DNA follows: TGTGCCAGCAGCTCGAGGACAGGGCGGAGTTATGGCTACACCTTC.

The chain has TRBV2 and TRBJ1-6; D is uncertain. The V end lost 10 bases, the J end lost 7 bases, and 14 bases lay between the germline ends. The germline gives CDR1 SNHLY, CDR2 FYNNEI. The CDR3 totals 13 residues. CDR3 in amino acids: CAIRRLINSPLHF. The CDR3 bases are TGTGCCATCCGACGGCTTATAAATTCACCCCTCCACTTT. The full variable domain, its missing parts supplied by reference TRBV2 and TRBJ1-6, is EPEVTQTPSHQVTQMGQEVILRCVPISNHLYFYWYRQILGQKVEFLVSFYNNEISEKSEIFDDQFSVERPDGSNFTLKIRSTKLEDSAMYFCAIRRLINSPLHFGNGTRLTVT.

Only a few counts were recorded for this clone. The rearrangement joins TRBV28 to TRBJ2-7; D is uncertain. V was shortened by 4 bases and J by 5 bases, with 12 bases between the two germline ends. The CDR3 consists of 13 residues. CDR1 and CDR2 (germline): MDHEN, SYDVKM. In DNA, the CDR3 is TGTGCCAGCAGTTCCCCTGGGTGGAACGAGCAGTACTTC. It specifies CASSSPGWNEQYF.

This chain connects TRBV2 to TRBJ2-7; 9 bases match TRBD1. The CDR3 length is 12 residues. V shed 4 bases and J 5 bases; nucleotides not matched to a gene: 0. The V gene's germline CDR1 is SNHLY and CDR2 FYNNEI. This chain's CDR3 is CASSGTGDEQYF. DNA of the CDR3: TGTGCCAGCAGTGGGACAGGGGACGAGCAGTACTTC.

This clone was observed a handful of times. The rearrangement joins TRBV7-2 to TRBJ2-7; no definite D call. In germline, CDR1 is SGHTA, CDR2 FQGNSA. The CDR3 spans 14 residues. V was shortened by 2 bases and J by 3 bases, with 11 bases between the two germline ends. CDR3 in DNA: TGTGCCAGCAGCTTAAATATAGGCCTCTACGAGCAGTACTTC. Translation: CASSLNIGLYEQYF. The whole variable domain, filled in from reference TRBV7-2 and TRBJ2-7, reads GAGVSQSPSNKVTEKGKDVELRCDPISGHTALYWYRQSLGQGLEFLIYFQGNSAPDKSGLPSDRFSAERTGGSVSTLTIQRTQQEDSAVYLCASSLNIGLYEQYFGPGTRLTVT.

This clone turned up a few times. This chain links TRBV11-2 with TRBJ2-4, with D perhaps TRBD2 (6 bases). V lost 8 bases to trimming and J lost 0 bases, with 8 bases between them. Germline values: CDR1 SGHAT, CDR2 FQNNGV. This CDR3 has 13 amino acids. The DNA of the CDR3 is TGTGCCAGCGGAGGGGAAGCCAAAAACATTCAGTACTTC. Translation: CASGGEAKNIQYF.